Following are 27 T cell receptor beta chains from one sample sequenced in a study of cytotoxic CD8 clonotypes in ibrutinib-treated CLL. This table comes from immunoSEQ multiplex PCR, and its TCRdb copy is limited to in-frame clones, with some not included. The table lists hundreds of thousands of clones, 70% of them singletons. This specimen consisted of PBMCs, obtained after 24 months of ibrutinib treatment. Receptor source: a human donor with chronic lymphocytic leukemia.

This chain uses TRBV15 with TRBJ2-7; D unresolved. The length of the CDR3 is 13 residues. V dropped 0 bases and J dropped 9 bases, with 12 bases sitting between them. CDR1 and CDR2 from the germline V gene are LNHNV and YYDKDF (reference sequence). CDR3 coding DNA: TGTGCCACCAGCAGAGATCGCCACCTTTGGCAGTACTTC. This encodes CATSRDRHLWQYF.

The V call is TRBV6-5, the J call TRBJ2-1, with 8 bases fitting TRBD1. V dropped 9 bases and J dropped 4; count of bases not matched to a gene: 5. Per the germline V gene, CDR1 is MNHEY and CDR2 is SVGAGI. The CDR3 is 13 amino acids. In DNA form, the CDR3 reads TGTGCCAGTGCCGACAGGGGATACAATGAGCAGTTCTTC. Translation gives CASADRGYNEQFF.

V usage is TRBV6-6 and J usage is TRBJ2-5; D remains unclear. This CDR3 has 12 residues. V lost 1 base and J 9 bases, leaving 9 bases between the germline ends. The germline CDR1 and CDR2 sequences are MNHNY and SVGAGI (reference sequence). This chain's CDR3 is CASSYYDPAQYF. The CDR3 DNA reads TGTGCCAGCAGTTACTATGACCCGGCCCAGTACTTC.

The V gene is TRBV7-6, the J gene TRBJ2-3; 8 bases are a match to TRBD1. The germline gives CDR1 SGHVS, CDR2 FNYEAQ. V dropped 3 bases and J dropped 2; count of bases not matched to a gene: 1. The CDR3 covers 14 residues. In DNA form, the CDR3 reads TGTGCCAGCAGCTTGGGACAGGACACAGATACGCAGTATTTT. Its translation is CASSLGQDTDTQYF.

The CDR3 protein is CASSQDGREGSYEQYF. In DNA form, the CDR3 reads TGCGCCAGCAGCCAAGATGGGCGGGAGGGATCCTACGAGCAGTACTTC. This chain uses TRBV4-3 with TRBJ2-7, with 9 bases that match TRBD2. The length of the CDR3 is 16 residues. J lost 1 base, V lost 0 bases, and 4 bases had no gene match. CDR1 LGHNA and CDR2 YSLEER come from the germline V gene.

J is TRBJ2-7 and V is TRBV5-6, with 9 bases that match TRBD2. J lost 7 bases, V lost 0 bases, and 5 bases had no gene match. CDR1 is SGHDT, CDR2 YYEEEE, per germline. This CDR3 is built from 14 residues. CDR3 coding DNA: TGTGCCAGCAGCTTGGTAGCGGGGGCCGGGGAGCAGTACTTC. It encodes CASSLVAGAGEQYF.

The rearrangement joins TRBV29-1 to TRBJ2-6, with D tentatively TRBD1 (5 bases). Germline V gene lookup returns CDR1 SQVTM and CDR2 ANQGSEA. This CDR3 is 15 amino acids long. V was pared by 6 bases and J by 2 bases, with 14 bases between. The CDR3 sequence is CSVDEWGTGANVLTF. CDR3 sequence (DNA): TGCAGCGTGGACGAGTGGGGCACTGGGGCCAACGTCCTGACTTTC.

This clone was counted a single time. The chain links TRBV27 to TRBJ2-3; D may correspond to TRBD1 or TRBD2 (6 bases each). V lost 8 bases, J lost 4 bases, and 13 bases lay in between. Germline CDR1 is MNHEY and CDR2 is SMNVEV (reference sequence). This CDR3 has 13 residues. The CDR3 sequence: CASGLQGPDTQYF. The CDR3 nucleotides read TGTGCCAGCGGACTACAGGGTCCAGATACGCAGTATTTT.

The CDR3 bases are TGTGCCAGCAGCATACAGGGAGGCAACTATGGCTACACCTTC. It yields the protein CASSIQGGNYGYTF. The chain joins TRBV7-9 to TRBJ1-2; perhaps TRBD1 as D (6 bases). Germline V gene data show CDR1 as SEHNR and CDR2 as FQNEAQ (reference sequence). Trimming removed 5 bases at V and 2 bases at J, with 12 bases between. This CDR3 has 14 amino acids. The whole variable domain, filled in from reference TRBV7-9 and TRBJ1-2, reads DTGVSQNPRHKITKRGQNVTFRCDPISEHNRLYWYRQTLGQGPEFLTYFQNEAQLEKSRLLSDRFSAERPKGSFSTLEIQRTEQGDSAMYLCASSIQGGNYGYTFGSGTRLTVV.

This clone was observed a few times. V and J are TRBV25-1 and TRBJ2-1; a weak D match, TRBD2 (6 bases). With 4 bases removed from V and 5 bases from J, the gap between germline ends came to 15 bases. The CDR3 runs 15 residues. Per germline, CDR1 MGHDK and CDR2 SYGVNS. The CDR3: CASSVSGVQDNEQFF. In nucleotides, the CDR3 is TGTGCCAGCAGTGTGTCGGGAGTTCAGGACAATGAGCAGTTCTTC.

The chain employs TRBV6-5 and TRBJ1-5, with 9 bases fitting TRBD1. Trimming removed 6 bases from V and 13 bases from J; junction bases left unmatched: 10. The CDR3 length is 13 residues. Germline CDR1 and CDR2: MNHEY and SVGAGI. In DNA form, the CDR3 reads TGTGCCAGCAGCAGGGACAGGGAGTCAGCTCAGCATTTT. It codes for CASSRDRESAQHF.

This sequence joins TRBV28 and TRBJ2-7, with a tentative D call TRBD2 (5 bases). Germline V lookup: CDR1 MDHEN, CDR2 SYDVKM. The ends were cut back, 6 bases at V and 7 bases at J, with 10 bases in the middle. The CDR3 loop spans 11 amino acids. The CDR3 loop is CASSRPGEQYF. DNA of the CDR3: TGTGCCAGCAGCCGCCCGGGGGAGCAGTACTTC.

This sequence joins TRBV7-2 and TRBJ2-7, with 9 positions matching TRBD2. CDR1 and CDR2 (germline): SGHTA, FQGNSA. The J segment lost 3 bases and the V segment lost 1 base, leaving 1 base of the junction unmatched. The length of the CDR3 is 14 residues. The DNA of the CDR3 is TGTGCCAGCAGCTTAGTTAGCGGGAGCTACGAGCAGTACTTC. This encodes CASSLVSGSYEQYF.

This clone appeared a few times. J is TRBJ1-1 and V is TRBV28; D is ambiguous. V was clipped by 5 bases and J by 8 bases, with 12 bases between them. The length of the CDR3 is 12 residues. Germline V CDR1 and CDR2: MDHEN, SYDVKM. The CDR3 is CASSGPRGEAFF. The CDR3 DNA sequence: TGTGCCAGCAGTGGGCCCCGTGGGGAAGCTTTCTTT.

Only one count was recorded for this clone. The chain couples TRBV5-1 to TRBJ1-1, with D possibly being TRBD1 (5 bases). V lost 0 bases, J lost 4 bases, and 13 bases lay in between. The CDR3 is 15 amino acids. Per the germline V gene, CDR1 is SGHRS and CDR2 is YFSETQ. CDR3 amino acids: CASSLDNPGTTEAFF. The CDR3 nucleotides are TGCGCCAGCAGCTTGGATAACCCCGGGACCACTGAAGCTTTCTTT. Drawing the rest from reference TRBV5-1 and TRBJ1-1, the complete variable domain is KAGVTQTPRYLIKTRGQQVTLSCSPISGHRSVSWYQQTPGQGLQFLFEYFSETQRNKGNFPGRFSGRQFSNSRSEMNVSTLELGDSALYLCASSLDNPGTTEAFFGQGTRLTVV.

This sequence joins TRBV25-1 and TRBJ2-7, with 9 nucleotides matching TRBD2. V lost 3 bases and J lost 2; bases outside the gene matches: 5. Germline assignment: CDR1 MGHDK and CDR2 SYGVNS. CDR3 length: 15 residues. The CDR3: CASSELIAGAYEQYF. CDR3 DNA: TGTGCCAGCAGTGAGTTAATAGCGGGAGCCTACGAGCAGTACTTC.

This clone was counted a few times. The rearrangement uses TRBV30 and TRBJ2-3, with D tentatively TRBD1 (6 bases). Trimming pared 1 base from V and 5 bases from J, leaving 7 bases between. The CDR3 length is 12 residues. Germline-derived CDR1 and CDR2 are GTSNPN and SVGIG (reference sequence). CDR3 residues: CAWSAQGDTQYF. CDR3 DNA: TGTGCCTGGAGTGCACAGGGAGATACGCAGTATTTT. Supplemented by reference TRBV30 and TRBJ2-3, the full variable domain reads SQTIHQWPATLVQPVGSPLSLECTVEGTSNPNLYWYRQAAGRGLQLLFYSVGIGQISSEVPQNLSASRPQDRQFILSSKKLLLSDSGFYLCAWSAQGDTQYFGPGTRLTVL.

This clone has just one count. J is TRBJ1-2 and V is TRBV28, with 9 bases aligning to TRBD1. The trim removed 4 bases at V and 7 bases at J, leaving 7 bases unmatched. The germline V gene encodes CDR1 MDHEN and CDR2 SYDVKM. The CDR3 consists of 14 residues. The CDR3 loop is CASSSGQGRSGYTF. The DNA of the CDR3 is TGTGCCAGCAGTTCCGGACAGGGGCGGAGTGGCTACACCTTC.

V is TRBV6-5 and J is TRBJ1-5; D call uncertain. Germline V gene data show CDR1 as MNHEY and CDR2 as SVGAGI. CDR3 size: 16 residues. V lost 2 bases and J lost 3, with 14 bases in between. The CDR3 region has the DNA TGTGCCAGCAGTTACACCGAGGGCGGGAACAATCAGCCCCAGCATTTT. As protein: CASSYTEGGNNQPQHF.

The V call is TRBV28, the J call TRBJ2-1; D may correspond to TRBD1 or TRBD2 (6 bases each). V shed 6 bases and J shed 7 bases, with 13 bases lying between them. There are 13 residues in the CDR3. The V gene's germline CDR1 is MDHEN and CDR2 SYDVKM. CDR3 residues: CASSRGLMNEQFF. DNA of the CDR3: TGTGCCAGCAGCAGGGGACTGATGAATGAGCAGTTCTTC. Drawing the rest from reference TRBV28 and TRBJ2-1, the complete variable domain is DVKVTQSSRYLVKRTGEKVFLECVQDMDHENMFWYRQDPGLGLRLIYFSYDVKMKEKGDIPEGYSVSREKKERFSLILESASTNQTSMYLCASSRGLMNEQFFGPGTRLTVL.

V gene TRBV28 combines with J gene TRBJ1-5; D remains ambiguous. The CDR3 has 13 amino acids. The V end lost 8 bases, the J end lost 6 bases, and 14 bases lay between the germline ends. From germline, CDR1 is MDHEN and CDR2 SYDVKM. As DNA, the CDR3 is TGTGCCAGCCTGGCGGAGGTAACTCAGCCCCAGCATTTT. Translated: CASLAEVTQPQHF.

This sequence joins TRBV11-3 and TRBJ2-1; 7 bases are a match to TRBD1. The V gene end was trimmed by 5 bases and the J gene end by 4 bases; junction bases not matched to a gene: 20. CDR3 length equals 19 residues. Germline V gene sequence: CDR1 SGHNT, CDR2 YENEEA. Here the CDR3 reads CASSRTFGIPGQLYNEQFF. CDR3 nucleotides: TGTGCCAGCAGCCGTACTTTTGGGATCCCGGGACAGTTATACAATGAGCAGTTCTTC.

V usage is TRBV4-1 and J usage is TRBJ2-3, with D perhaps matching TRBD1 (6 bases). The CDR3 runs 17 residues. Germline loops: CDR1 MGHRA, CDR2 YSYEKL. V was shortened by 4 bases and J by 4 bases, with 21 bases between the two germline ends. The CDR3 protein is CASSLGGPRGWADTQYF. In nucleotides, the CDR3 is TGCGCCAGCAGCCTTGGGGGCCCTAGGGGCTGGGCAGATACGCAGTATTTT.

This clone has only a few counts. The V call is TRBV9, the J call TRBJ2-7; tentative D call: TRBD2 (5 bases). V was clipped by 0 bases and J by 5 bases, with 6 bases between them. This CDR3 comprises 12 residues. The germline CDR1 and CDR2 sequences are SGDLS and YYNGEE. The CDR3 coding sequence is TGTGCCAGCAGCGTAGGGGAGAACGAGCAGTACTTC. Translation: CASSVGENEQYF. Drawing the rest from reference TRBV9 and TRBJ2-7, the complete variable domain is DSGVTQTPKHLITATGQRVTLRCSPRSGDLSVYWYQQSLDQGLQFLIQYYNGEERAKGNILERFSAQQFPDLHSELNLSSLELGDSALYFCASSVGENEQYFGPGTRLTVT.

This sequence joins TRBV9 and TRBJ2-1, with TRBD2 matching over 11 bases. Germline CDR1 and CDR2: SGDLS and YYNGEE. Unmatched junction bases numbered 3, after V lost 6 bases and J lost 4 bases. This CDR3 comprises 14 residues. The CDR3 region has the DNA TGTGCCAGCACGGGACTAGCGGAATACAATGAGCAGTTCTTC. Its translation: CASTGLAEYNEQFF.

Comment on this clone: Other DNA sequences of this sample code for an identical CDR3. This rearrangement joins TRBV30 to TRBJ2-7; unclear D gene. The germline CDR1 and CDR2 sequences are GTSNPN and SVGIG (reference sequence). This CDR3 has 10 amino acids. V lost 5 bases and J lost 2, with 4 bases in between. The CDR3 is CAWGAYEQYF. CDR3 DNA: TGTGCCTGGGGGGCCTACGAGCAGTACTTC.

The sample holds a few counts of this clone. The chain links TRBV11-2 to TRBJ2-1; perhaps TRBD2 as D (5 bases). The CDR3 has 16 residues. CDR1 is SGHAT and CDR2 is FQNNGV in the germline V gene. The germline V and J ends were trimmed by 1 base and 3 bases, with 13 bases remaining between them. The CDR3 nucleotides are TGTGCCAGCAGCTTAGTAAGTGCGGGTAGCTACAATGAGCAGTTCTTC. It is translated as CASSLVSAGSYNEQFF.